These 19 T cell receptor beta chains were all obtained from the same sample, sequenced in a study of OX40 agonist ivuxolimab in advanced cancers. The method was immunoSEQ multiplex PCR; TCRdb's version includes in-frame clones alone and lacks a portion of them. The data contain about 60,000 clones, 86% of them singletons. This specimen consisted of CD4+ or CD8+ T cells sorted from blood, obtained in a trial of the OX40 agonist ivuxolimab. The receptors derive from an adult with an advanced solid tumor such as melanoma, head and neck, liver or kidney cancer.

The V call is TRBV11-3, the J call TRBJ2-1, with 11 bases that match TRBD1. CDR1 and CDR2 from the germline V gene are SGHNT and YENEEA. CDR3 length equals 15 residues. V was pared by 4 bases and J by 7 bases, with 6 bases of the junction left unmatched. The CDR3: CASSSRGTGGNEQFF. The DNA of the CDR3 is TGTGCCAGCAGCTCCCGGGGGACAGGGGGAAATGAGCAGTTCTTC.

The chain combines TRBV28 with TRBJ2-7; TRBD2 is a possible D gene (6 bases). CDR3 length equals 11 residues. The germline V gene has CDR1 MDHEN and CDR2 SYDVKM. Between the trimmed V and J ends, which lost 8 bases and 3 bases, there was a span of 8 bases. CDR3 sequence (DNA): TGTGCCAGCGGGAGGATCTACGAGCAGTACTTC. It specifies CASGRIYEQYF.

The chain recombines TRBV11-2 with TRBJ2-7; D is tentatively TRBD1 or TRBD2 (6 bases each). Germline V gene sequence: CDR1 SGHAT, CDR2 FQNNGV. Trimming cost V 6 bases and J 4 bases, with 19 bases left between them. The length of the CDR3 is 15 residues. The CDR3 reads CASRSPRGRVYEQYF. The CDR3 coding sequence is TGTGCCAGCAGATCCCCCCGGGGGCGCGTTTACGAGCAGTACTTC.

The sample holds a few counts of this clone. The chain carries TRBV29-1 and TRBJ1-2; 9 bases agree with TRBD1. Looked up from germline, CDR1 is SQVTM and CDR2 is ANQGSEA. CDR3 size: 11 residues. V trimming: 4 bases; J trimming: 6 bases; junction bases outside the gene matches: 0. In DNA, the CDR3 is TGCAGCGTTGGGACAGGGGATGGCTACACCTTC. This sequence encodes CSVGTGDGYTF.

The chain is built from TRBV7-9 and TRBJ2-2; 9 bases fit TRBD1. This CDR3 spans 14 amino acids. The V gene end was trimmed by 3 bases and the J gene end by 6 bases; junction bases not matched to a gene: 2. CDR1 is SEHNR, CDR2 FQNEAQ, per germline (reference sequence). CDR3 loop: CASSFGTGPGELFF. CDR3 DNA sequence: TGTGCCAGCAGCTTCGGGACAGGGCCCGGGGAGCTGTTTTTT.

The chain is built from TRBV19 and TRBJ2-3, with D hard to call. There are 15 residues in the CDR3. Germline values: CDR1 LNHDA, CDR2 SQIVND (reference sequence). V gave up 3 bases and J gave up 0 bases, with 10 bases separating them. The CDR3 loop reads CASSISGSSTDTQYF. Here the CDR3 DNA reads TGTGCCAGTAGTATCAGTGGGTCTAGCACAGATACGCAGTATTTT.

V usage is TRBV19 and J usage is TRBJ2-2; weak D call: TRBD1 (6 bases). The CDR3 extends over 15 amino acids. Trimming took 5 bases from V and 3 from J, leaving 13 bases between them. Germline assignment: CDR1 LNHDA and CDR2 SQIVND (reference sequence). For the CDR3, the DNA is TGTGCCAGTAGTGCCTACTACAGGGACACCGGGGAGCTGTTTTTT. It is translated as CASSAYYRDTGELFF. Together with reference TRBV19 and TRBJ2-2, the CDR3 gives the full variable domain: DGGITQSPKYLFRKEGQNVTLSCEQNLNHDAMYWYRQDPGQGLRLIYYSQIVNDFQKGDIAEGYSVSREKKESFPLTVTSAQKNPTAFYLCASSAYYRDTGELFFGEGSRLTVL.

The chain employs TRBV29-1 and TRBJ1-2; no clear D. The CDR3 has 12 amino acids. Per germline, CDR1 SQVTM and CDR2 ANQGSEA. Trimming removed 8 bases from V and 8 bases from J, with 18 bases in between. The CDR3 region is CSYRLSSHGYTF. The CDR3 DNA follows: TGCAGCTATAGGCTCTCTAGTCACGGCTACACCTTC.

The J gene is TRBJ1-2, the V gene TRBV5-1; perhaps TRBD1 as D (6 bases). Trimming took 4 bases from V and 1 from J, leaving 17 bases between them. The CDR3 has 16 residues. Germline V CDR1 and CDR2: SGHRS, YFSETQ. CDR3 in amino acids: CASSQETGALNYGYTF. The CDR3 nucleotides are TGCGCCAGCAGCCAAGAGACAGGCGCCCTTAACTATGGCTACACCTTC.

The chain links TRBV28 to TRBJ1-5, with a possible D match to TRBD1 (6 bases). This CDR3 contains 17 residues. Trimming stripped 6 bases from V and 1 base from J, with 19 bases between. Germline V CDR1 and CDR2: MDHEN, SYDVKM. CDR3 sequence: CASRPGTSGVSNQPQHF. For the CDR3, the DNA is TGTGCCAGCAGGCCCGGGACTTCAGGGGTGAGCAATCAGCCCCAGCATTTT.

The V call is TRBV19, the J call TRBJ2-3, with D perhaps TRBD1 or TRBD2 (6 bases each). The CDR3 length is 14 residues. V was trimmed by 7 bases and J by 2 bases, leaving 13 bases between them. Per the germline V gene, CDR1 is LNHDA and CDR2 is SQIVND (reference sequence). CDR3 sequence: CASKGGSYTDTQYF. CDR3 DNA: TGTGCCAGTAAGGGGGGCAGTTACACAGATACGCAGTATTTT.

This sequence joins TRBV6-6 and TRBJ2-5; D not certain. V was cut by 4 bases and J by 2 bases, with 11 bases left in between. The V gene's germline CDR1 is MNHNY and CDR2 SVGAGI (reference sequence). CDR3 length: 14 residues. CDR3: CASSFDLTQETQYF. The CDR3 nucleotides are TGTGCCAGCAGTTTCGACTTGACGCAAGAGACCCAGTACTTC.

V and J are TRBV28 and TRBJ2-7; TRBD2 agrees at 8 bases. Trimming cost V 6 bases and J 7 bases; bases outside gene matches: 14. The germline gives CDR1 MDHEN, CDR2 SYDVKM. There are 15 residues in the CDR3. CDR3 DNA sequence: TGTGCCAGCAGCCAACCCCGGGAGGGCTCGGAAGAGCAGTACTTC. Translation: CASSQPREGSEEQYF.

The V and J genes are TRBV18 and TRBJ2-6; no clear D. V lost 3 bases and J lost 0, with 6 bases in between. The CDR3 is 15 residues long. Germline CDR1 reads KGHSH; CDR2 reads LQKENI. CDR3 residues: CASSPVLSGANVLTF. In nucleotides, the CDR3 is TGTGCCAGCTCACCGGTTCTCTCTGGGGCCAACGTCCTGACTTTC.

This chain uses TRBV29-1 with TRBJ2-7, with D tentatively TRBD1 (6 bases). The CDR3 consists of 13 residues. From germline, CDR1 is SQVTM and CDR2 ANQGSEA. Trimming left V 3 bases short and J 5 bases short, with 14 bases between. The DNA of the CDR3 is TGCAGCGTTGATGGCAGGGGTAACGACGAGCAGTACTTC. It specifies CSVDGRGNDEQYF.

The CDR3 sequence: CASSLESGGGYEQYF. CDR3 coding DNA: TGTGCCAGCAGCTTAGAGAGCGGGGGAGGGTACGAGCAGTACTTC. The V gene is TRBV7-2, the J gene TRBJ2-7; 8 nucleotides match TRBD2. The CDR3 extends over 15 amino acids. Germline CDR1 reads SGHTA; CDR2 reads FQGNSA. V shed 1 base and J 4 bases; nucleotides not matched to a gene: 6. Full variable domain (rest looked up from reference TRBV7-2 and TRBJ2-7): GAGVSQSPSNKVTEKGKDVELRCDPISGHTALYWYRQSLGQGLEFLIYFQGNSAPDKSGLPSDRFSAERTGGSVSTLTIQRTQQEDSAVYLCASSLESGGGYEQYFGPGTRLTVT.

The genes are TRBV9 and TRBJ1-5; D call uncertain. The CDR3 is 15 residues long. The germline V and J ends were trimmed by 0 bases and 8 bases, with 15 bases remaining between them. From germline, CDR1 is SGDLS and CDR2 YYNGEE. The CDR3 sequence is CASSVGRANEEPQHF. The CDR3 bases are TGTGCCAGCAGCGTAGGCCGGGCAAATGAAGAGCCCCAGCATTTT.

The chain has TRBV28 and TRBJ1-2; no clear D. CDR1 MDHEN and CDR2 SYDVKM come from the germline V gene. V lost 5 bases, J lost 2 bases, and 21 bases lay in between. There are 17 residues in the CDR3. The CDR3 spells CASSTSGAGGVNYGYTF. CDR3 in DNA: TGTGCCAGCAGTACCTCCGGTGCAGGTGGGGTGAACTATGGCTACACCTTC.

The CDR3 sequence is CASSQVSAGGGSPNQPQHF. CDR3 DNA sequence: TGTGCCAGCAGCCAAGTCTCGGCAGGGGGCGGGAGTCCCAATCAGCCCCAGCATTTT. The chain is built from TRBV4-2 and TRBJ1-5; 8 positions agree with TRBD1. The CDR3 is 19 residues long. The V gene end was trimmed by 1 base and the J gene end by 3 bases; junction bases not matched to a gene: 14. Germline V gives CDR1 LGHNA, CDR2 YNFKEQ.